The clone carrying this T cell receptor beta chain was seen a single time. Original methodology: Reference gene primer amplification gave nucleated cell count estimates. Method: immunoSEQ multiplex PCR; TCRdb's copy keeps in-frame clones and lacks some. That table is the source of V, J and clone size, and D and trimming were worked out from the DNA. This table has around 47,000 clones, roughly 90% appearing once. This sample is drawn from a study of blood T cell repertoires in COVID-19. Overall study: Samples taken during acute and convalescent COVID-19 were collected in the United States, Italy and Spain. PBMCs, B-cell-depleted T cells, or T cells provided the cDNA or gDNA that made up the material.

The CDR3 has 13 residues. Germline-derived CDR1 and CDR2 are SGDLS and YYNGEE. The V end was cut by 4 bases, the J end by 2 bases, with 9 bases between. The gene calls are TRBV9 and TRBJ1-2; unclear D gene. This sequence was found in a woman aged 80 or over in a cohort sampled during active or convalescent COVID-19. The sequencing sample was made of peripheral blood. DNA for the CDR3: TGTGCCAGCAGCAAGACTGGAAACTATGGCTACACCTTC. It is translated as CASSKTGNYGYTF.